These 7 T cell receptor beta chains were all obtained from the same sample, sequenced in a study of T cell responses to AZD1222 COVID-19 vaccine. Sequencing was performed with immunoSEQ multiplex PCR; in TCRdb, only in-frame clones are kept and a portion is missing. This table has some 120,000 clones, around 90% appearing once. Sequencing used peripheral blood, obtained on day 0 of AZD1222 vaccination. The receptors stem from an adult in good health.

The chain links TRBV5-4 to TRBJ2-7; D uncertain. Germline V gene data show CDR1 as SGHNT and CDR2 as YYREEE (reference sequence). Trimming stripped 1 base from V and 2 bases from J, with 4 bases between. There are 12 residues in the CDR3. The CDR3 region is CASSLTTYEQYF. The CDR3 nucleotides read TGTGCCAGCAGCTTGACCACCTACGAGCAGTACTTC.

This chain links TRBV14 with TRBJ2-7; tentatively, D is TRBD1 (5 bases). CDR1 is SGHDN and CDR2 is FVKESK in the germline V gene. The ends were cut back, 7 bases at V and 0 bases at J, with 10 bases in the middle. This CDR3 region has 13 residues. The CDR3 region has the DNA TGTGCCAGCAATCGTGACAGCTCCTACGAGCAGTACTTC. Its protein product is CASNRDSSYEQYF.

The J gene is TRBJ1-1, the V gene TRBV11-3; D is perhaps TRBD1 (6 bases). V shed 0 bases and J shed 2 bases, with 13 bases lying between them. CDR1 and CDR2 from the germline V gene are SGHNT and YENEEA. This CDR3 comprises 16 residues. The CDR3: CASSLEAGHSNTEAFF. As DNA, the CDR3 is TGTGCCAGCAGCTTAGAAGCGGGACACTCTAACACTGAAGCTTTCTTT.

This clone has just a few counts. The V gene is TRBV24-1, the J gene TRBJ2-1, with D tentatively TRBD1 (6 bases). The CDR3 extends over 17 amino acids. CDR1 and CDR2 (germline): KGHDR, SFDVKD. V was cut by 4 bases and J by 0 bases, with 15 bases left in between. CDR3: CATSEKTGFYSYNEQFF. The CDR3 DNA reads TGTGCCACCAGTGAAAAAACAGGGTTTTACTCCTACAATGAGCAGTTCTTC.

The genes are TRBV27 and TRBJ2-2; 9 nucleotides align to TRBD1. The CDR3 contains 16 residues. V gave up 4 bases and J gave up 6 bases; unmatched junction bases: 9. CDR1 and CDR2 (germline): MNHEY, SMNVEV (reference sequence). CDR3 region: CASSSSTGGDPGELFF. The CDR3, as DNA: TGTGCCAGCAGTTCCTCGACAGGGGGGGACCCCGGGGAGCTGTTTTTT.

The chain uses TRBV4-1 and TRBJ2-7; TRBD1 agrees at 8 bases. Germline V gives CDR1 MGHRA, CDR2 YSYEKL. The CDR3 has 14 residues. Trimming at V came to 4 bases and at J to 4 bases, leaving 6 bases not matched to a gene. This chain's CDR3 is CASSLTGVEYEQYF. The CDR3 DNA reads TGCGCCAGCAGCCTGACAGGGGTGGAGTACGAGCAGTACTTC.

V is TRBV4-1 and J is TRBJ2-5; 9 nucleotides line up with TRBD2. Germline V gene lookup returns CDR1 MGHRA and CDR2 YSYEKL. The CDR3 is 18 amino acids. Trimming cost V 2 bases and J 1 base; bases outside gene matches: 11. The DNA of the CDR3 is TGCGCCAGCAGCCAACGCGGGCGGGGGGGACCGCGCCAAGAGACCCAGTACTTC. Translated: CASSQRGRGGPRQETQYF.